The 16 T cell receptor beta chains listed next were all sequenced from one sample in a study of cytomegalovirus exposure and HLA in healthy donors. Vbeta (60) and Jbeta (13) primers were used in the PCR. Repertoires were generated with immunoSEQ multiplex PCR, while TCRdb's copy carries only in-frame clones and drops some. The table has about 65,000 clones, 70% to 80% seen once. Material for sequencing was PBMCs. The source of these receptors is a girl aged 10 to 17 in good health and CMV-seropositive.

The rearrangement links TRBV9 to TRBJ1-2, with TRBD1 as a possible D gene (6 bases). CDR1 SGDLS and CDR2 YYNGEE come from the germline V gene. Trimming left V 0 bases short and J 1 base short, with 25 bases between. There are 20 residues in the CDR3. DNA for the CDR3: TGTGCCAGCAGCGTAGCGGGCCCGGGACACCCTGACGAACATAACTATGGCTACACCTTC. Amino acid sequence: CASSVAGPGHPDEHNYGYTF.

V is TRBV20-1 and J is TRBJ2-1; D is perhaps TRBD1 (5 bases). There are 11 residues in the CDR3. Germline V lookup: CDR1 DFQATT, CDR2 SNEGSKA (reference sequence). V lost 6 bases to trimming and J lost 3 bases, with 6 bases between them. CDR3 nucleotide sequence: TGCAGTGCCAGGGTCTACAATGAGCAGTTCTTC. Translating gives CSARVYNEQFF.

This clone was observed a few times. The rearrangement links TRBV7-2 to TRBJ2-3, with D possibly matching TRBD1 (5 bases). Germline lookup yields CDR1 SGHTA and CDR2 FQGNSA. V was trimmed by 3 bases and J by 6 bases, leaving 13 bases between them. CDR3 length: 14 amino acids. The CDR3 reads CASSLKTVPDTQYF. CDR3 DNA sequence: TGTGCCAGCAGCTTGAAGACAGTACCCGATACGCAGTATTTT.

This clone has only a few counts. The J gene is TRBJ1-1, the V gene TRBV4-1; D may be TRBD1 (6 bases). The CDR3 has 16 residues. V lost 1 base and J lost 1, with 13 bases in between. Germline V CDR1 and CDR2: MGHRA, YSYEKL. CDR3 sequence reads: CASSQGGGSSNTEAFF. The CDR3, as DNA: TGCGCCAGCAGCCAAGGGGGGGGCAGCTCGAACACTGAAGCTTTCTTT.

A single count supports this clone. In DNA form, the CDR3 reads TGCGCCAGCAGCTTGCGGCCCACAGGCAACACTGAAGCTTTCTTT. It translates to CASSLRPTGNTEAFF. This sequence joins TRBV5-1 and TRBJ1-1; a possible D gene is TRBD1 (5 bases). Germline V gene sequence: CDR1 SGHRS, CDR2 YFSETQ. Trimming took 1 base from V and 2 from J, leaving 12 bases between them. There are 15 residues in the CDR3. Filled out from reference TRBV5-1 and TRBJ1-1, the complete variable domain reads KAGVTQTPRYLIKTRGQQVTLSCSPISGHRSVSWYQQTPGQGLQFLFEYFSETQRNKGNFPGRFSGRQFSNSRSEMNVSTLELGDSALYLCASSLRPTGNTEAFFGQGTRLTVV.

The J gene is TRBJ2-1, the V gene TRBV27; D not certain. The CDR3 runs 15 residues. Trimming pared 3 bases from V and 6 bases from J, leaving 15 bases between. CDR1 MNHEY and CDR2 SMNVEV come from the germline V gene (reference sequence). Here the CDR3 reads CASSLILSHANEQFF. CDR3 bases: TGTGCCAGCAGTTTGATACTTTCTCACGCCAATGAGCAGTTCTTC.

The chain joins TRBV30 to TRBJ2-1, with 13 bases matching TRBD2. Trimming cost V 7 bases and J 8 bases; bases outside gene matches: 5. This CDR3 has 13 amino acids. Looked up from germline, CDR1 is GTSNPN and CDR2 is SVGIG (reference sequence). CDR3: CALTGTSGDEQFF. The CDR3 region has the DNA TGTGCCTTAACCGGGACTAGCGGGGATGAGCAGTTCTTC.

V usage is TRBV9 and J usage is TRBJ1-1, with D uncertain. This CDR3 region has 14 residues. Per the germline V gene, CDR1 is SGDLS and CDR2 is YYNGEE. Deletions cut 0 bases from V and 0 bases from J, with 6 bases between. The CDR3 DNA sequence: TGTGCCAGCAGCGTAGGGCTCATGAACACTGAAGCTTTCTTT. Encoded protein: CASSVGLMNTEAFF. The full variable domain, completed using reference TRBV9 and TRBJ1-1, is DSGVTQTPKHLITATGQRVTLRCSPRSGDLSVYWYQQSLDQGLQFLIQYYNGEERAKGNILERFSAQQFPDLHSELNLSSLELGDSALYFCASSVGLMNTEAFFGQGTRLTVV.

The chain recombines TRBV27 with TRBJ2-1, with 11 bases identical to TRBD2. This CDR3 comprises 20 residues. Germline trimming cut 6 bases from V and 1 base from J; bases unmatched to any gene: 17. Germline values: CDR1 MNHEY, CDR2 SMNVEV (reference sequence). The CDR3: CASRRWGSSGRASSYNEQFF. CDR3 nucleotides: TGTGCCAGCAGAAGGTGGGGTAGTAGCGGGAGGGCCTCATCCTACAATGAGCAGTTCTTC.

The genes are TRBV6-6 and TRBJ2-2, with D unresolved. The germline CDR1 and CDR2 sequences are MNHNY and SVGAGI (reference sequence). This CDR3 region has 14 residues. Deletions cut 2 bases from V and 7 bases from J, with 11 bases between. The CDR3 DNA reads as TGTGCCAGCAGTTACCTGGGCATGGGCGGGGAGCTGTTTTTT. This codes for CASSYLGMGGELFF.

This rearrangement joins TRBV11-3 to TRBJ2-3; D remains unclear. CDR3 length: 12 amino acids. Germline CDR1 and CDR2: SGHNT and YENEEA. Trimming removed 5 bases at V and 3 bases at J, with 6 bases between. The CDR3 DNA sequence: TGTGCCAGCAGCCCCGGGACAGATACGCAGTATTTT. It yields the protein CASSPGTDTQYF.

The genes are TRBV4-1 and TRBJ2-5; 8 bases map to TRBD1. CDR1 and CDR2 (germline): MGHRA, YSYEKL. Germline trimming cut 4 bases from V and 4 bases from J; bases unmatched to any gene: 11. The CDR3 totals 16 residues. In DNA, the CDR3 is TGCGCCAGCAGCCCAGGAGGACAGGGCAGGGGAGAGACCCAGTACTTC. This encodes CASSPGGQGRGETQYF.

The chain links TRBV5-1 to TRBJ2-5, with a weak D call TRBD2 (6 bases). The CDR3 covers 12 residues. V lost 4 bases and J 5 bases, leaving 9 bases between the germline ends. In germline, CDR1 is SGHRS, CDR2 YFSETQ. CDR3 bases: TGCGCCAGCAGCCCGGAGGGGGAGACCCAGTACTTC. Its protein product is CASSPEGETQYF.

The genes are TRBV28 and TRBJ1-5; D is perhaps TRBD1 (6 bases). V was shortened by 4 bases and J by 0 bases, with 25 bases between the two germline ends. This CDR3 contains 20 residues. Per germline, CDR1 MDHEN and CDR2 SYDVKM. The CDR3 bases are TGTGCCAGCAGTTCAACTCGGTGGGACACAGAGGGGACTAGCAATCAGCCCCAGCATTTT. It translates to CASSSTRWDTEGTSNQPQHF.

The V gene is TRBV4-3, the J gene TRBJ1-2; D perhaps matches TRBD1 (6 bases). Germline V gives CDR1 LGHNA, CDR2 YSLEER. The ends were cut back, 1 base at V and 8 bases at J, with 17 bases in the middle. The CDR3 extends over 15 amino acids. The CDR3, as DNA: TGCGCCAGCAGCCAAGTTGAGGGGTGGGGGGGCGGCTACACCTTC. As protein: CASSQVEGWGGGYTF.

This clone occurred once. The chain couples TRBV27 to TRBJ2-3; D gene uncertain. Germline V lookup: CDR1 MNHEY, CDR2 SMNVEV (reference sequence). Trimming cost V 2 bases and J 11 bases, with 8 bases left between them. CDR3 length: 11 residues. In nucleotides, the CDR3 is TGTGCCAGCAGTTTAAACAGCAGGCAGTATTTT. Translated: CASSLNSRQYF.